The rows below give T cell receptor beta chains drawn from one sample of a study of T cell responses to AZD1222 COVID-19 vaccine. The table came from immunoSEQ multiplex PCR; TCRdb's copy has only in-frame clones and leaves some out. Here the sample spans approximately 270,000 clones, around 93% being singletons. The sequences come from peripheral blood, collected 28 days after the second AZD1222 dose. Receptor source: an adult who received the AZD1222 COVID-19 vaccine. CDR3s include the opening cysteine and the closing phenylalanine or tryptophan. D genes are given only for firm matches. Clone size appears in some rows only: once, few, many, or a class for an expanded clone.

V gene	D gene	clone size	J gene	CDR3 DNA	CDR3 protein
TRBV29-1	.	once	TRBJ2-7	TGCAGCGTCGTCACGGCAGGGGAAGAGCAGTACTTC	CSVVTAGEEQYF
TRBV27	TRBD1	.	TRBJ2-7	TGTGCCAGCAGTTTATCGGGGACAGGGGCCTGCGAGCAGTACTTC	CASSLSGTGACEQYF
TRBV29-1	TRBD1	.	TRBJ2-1	TGCAGCGTATGGACAGGGGAGCAGTTCTTC	CSVWTGEQFF
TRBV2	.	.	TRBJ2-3	TGTGCCAGCAAGAGGTTGGCTAGCACAGATACGCAGTATTTT	CASKRLASTDTQYF
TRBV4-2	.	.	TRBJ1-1	TGTGCCAGCACCTCGCCGGTCGGGGCCCACACTGAAGCTTTCTTT	CASTSPVGAHTEAFF
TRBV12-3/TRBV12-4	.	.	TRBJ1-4	TGTGCCAGCAGTTTACTGGGGACTCTGTTTTTT	CASSLLGTLFF
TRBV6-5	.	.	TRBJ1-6	TGTGCCAGCATCCAGGCGGGGGGCTTGGGACCCCTCCACTTT	CASIQAGGLGPLHF
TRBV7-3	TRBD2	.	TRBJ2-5	TGTGCCAGCAGCTTAGCTAGCGGGGGGCCTCAGTACTTC	CASSLASGGPQYF
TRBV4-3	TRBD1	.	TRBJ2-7	TGCGCCAGCAGCCAAGATCCAGGGACAGGGCCCCAGGAGCAGTACTTC	CASSQDPGTGPQEQYF
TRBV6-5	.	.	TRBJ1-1	TGTGCCAGCCAGGGTGGACAAACTTTCACTGAAGCTTTCTTT	CASQGGQTFTEAFF
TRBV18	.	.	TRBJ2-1	TGTGCCAGCTCACTGCGGGGGCATGAGCAGTTCTTC	CASSLRGHEQFF
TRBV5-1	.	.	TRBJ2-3	TGCGCCAGCAGCATTAACAGGCTTAGCACAGATACGCAGTATTTT	CASSINRLSTDTQYF
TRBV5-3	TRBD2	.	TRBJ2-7	TGTGCCAGAAGCTTGGGACTAGCTTACGAGCAGTACTTC	CARSLGLAYEQYF
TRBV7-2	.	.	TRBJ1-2	TGTGCCAGCAGCTTGGACATTAACTATGGCTACACCTTC	CASSLDINYGYTF
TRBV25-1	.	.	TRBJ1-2	TGTGCCAGCAGTGAACCCGGGACGGGGCAGGGAGCAGGCTACACCTTC	CASSEPGTGQGAGYTF
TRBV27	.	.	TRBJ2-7	TGTGCCAGCAGTCCACACCCCGGGGCCCGTGAGCAGTACTTC	CASSPHPGAREQYF
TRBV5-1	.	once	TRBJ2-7	TGCGCCAGCAGCTTATGGCCAGGCTCCTACGAGCAGTACTTC	CASSLWPGSYEQYF
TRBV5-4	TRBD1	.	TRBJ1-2	TGTGCCAGCAGCTTTGGACAGGGCCTCAGCTATGGCTACACCTTC	CASSFGQGLSYGYTF
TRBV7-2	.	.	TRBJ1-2	TGTGCCAGCAGCTTAGATCCATGGGCTGGTTCTGGCTACACCTTC	CASSLDPWAGSGYTF
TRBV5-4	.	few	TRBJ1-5	TGTGCCAGCAGCTTGCAGGGAGATCAGCCCCAGCATTTT	CASSLQGDQPQHF
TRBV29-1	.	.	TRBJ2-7	TGCAGCGCCGCCCTGGGGGGCTCCCTTTACGAGCAGTACTTC	CSAALGGSLYEQYF
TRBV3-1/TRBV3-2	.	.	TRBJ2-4	TGTGCCAGCAGCCAGTTGACAGTAAACATTCAGTACTTC	CASSQLTVNIQYF
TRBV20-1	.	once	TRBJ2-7	TGCAGTGCATACGTGACCTACGAGCAGTACTTC	CSAYVTYEQYF
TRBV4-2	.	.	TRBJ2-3	TGTGCCAGCAGCCAAGAACCATCCGGGGGAGATACGCAGTATTTT	CASSQEPSGGDTQYF
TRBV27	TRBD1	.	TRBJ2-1	TGTGCCAGCAGAAAGGGGACAGGGAGTTACAATGAGCAGTTCTTC	CASRKGTGSYNEQFF
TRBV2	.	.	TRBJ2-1	TGTGCCAGCAGCGGACACAATGAGCAGTTCTTC	CASSGHNEQFF
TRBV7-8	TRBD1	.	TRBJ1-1	TGTGCCAGCAGCTTAGTTGGGCAGGGGGGAACTGAAGCTTTCTTT	CASSLVGQGGTEAFF
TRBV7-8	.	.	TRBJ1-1	TGTGCCAGCAGCCCCCGTGTGGGGTGGGGCACTGAAGCTTTCTTT	CASSPRVGWGTEAFF
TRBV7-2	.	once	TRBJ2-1	TGTGCCAGCAGCTTAGACGGATACAATGAGCAGTTCTTC	CASSLDGYNEQFF
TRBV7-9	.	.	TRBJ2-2	TGTGCCAGCAGAAAACAGGGGACTCGCACCGGGGAGCTGTTTTTT	CASRKQGTRTGELFF
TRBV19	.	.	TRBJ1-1	TGTGCCAGTAGTATAACGGCGTCAAACACTGAAGCTTTCTTT	CASSITASNTEAFF
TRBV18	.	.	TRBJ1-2	TGTGCCAGCTCACCCTCGACAGTGGGCTATGGCTACACCTTC	CASSPSTVGYGYTF
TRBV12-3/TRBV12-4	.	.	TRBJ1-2	TGTGCCAGCAGTTTAGAAGACAGGGGCTACACCTTC	CASSLEDRGYTF
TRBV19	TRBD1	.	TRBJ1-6	TGTGCCAGTAGTAACCGACAGACAGGGCTCAATTCACCCCTCCACTTT	CASSNRQTGLNSPLHF
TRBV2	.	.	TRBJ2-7	TGTGCCAGCAGTGCTGAGGGGGGAATGGGCGAGCAGTACTTC	CASSAEGGMGEQYF
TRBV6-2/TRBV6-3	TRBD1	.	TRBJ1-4	TGTGCCAGCAGTACGCCCTTGCGGACAGGGAGGAATGAAAAACTGTTTTTT	CASSTPLRTGRNEKLFF
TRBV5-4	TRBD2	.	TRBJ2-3	TGTGCCAGCAATCTTGCGGGAGGGCCTGATACGCAGTATTTT	CASNLAGGPDTQYF
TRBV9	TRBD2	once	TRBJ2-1	TGTGCCAGCAGCACTACTGGGACTAGCAATGAGCAGTTCTTC	CASSTTGTSNEQFF
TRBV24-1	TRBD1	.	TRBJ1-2	TGTGCCACCAGTGACCCGACAGGGAGTAGCTATGGCTACACCTTC	CATSDPTGSSYGYTF
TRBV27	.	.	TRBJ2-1	TGTGCCAGCACAGGGAACAATGAGCAGTTCTTC	CASTGNNEQFF
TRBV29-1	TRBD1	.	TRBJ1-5	TGCAGCGCCGCGGACAGGGGGCAAACGGAGCCCCAGCATTTT	CSAADRGQTEPQHF
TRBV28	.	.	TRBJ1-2	TGTGCCAGCAGTTTTAGGGACTATGGCTACACCTTC	CASSFRDYGYTF
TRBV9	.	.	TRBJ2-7	TGTGCCAGCAGCCCCAGCGCAGGTCTCTCCTACGAGCAGTACTTC	CASSPSAGLSYEQYF
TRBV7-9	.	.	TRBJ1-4	TGTGCCAGCAGCTCCGGGACCGGTAATGAAAAACTGTTTTTT	CASSSGTGNEKLFF
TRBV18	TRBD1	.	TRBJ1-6	TGTGCCAGCTCTCACGACAGGGGTCATTCACCCCTCCACTTT	CASSHDRGHSPLHF
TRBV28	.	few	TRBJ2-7	TGTGCCAGCAGTTCGGGTGGGGTAGCAGGTGGCGAGCAGTACTTC	CASSSGGVAGGEQYF
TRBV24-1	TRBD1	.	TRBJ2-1	TGTGCCACCAGTGATACAAAGGGACAGGAGACCCGCAATGAGCAGTTCTTC	CATSDTKGQETRNEQFF
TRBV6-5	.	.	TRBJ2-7	TGTGCCAGCCCCGCGAGGTACCCCTCCTACGAGCAGTACTTC	CASPARYPSYEQYF